Listed below are T cell receptor beta chains from one sample, sequenced in a study of blood T cells in healthy people across ages. TCRdb reanalysed the 5' RACE reads using MiXCR and keeps one entry per CDR3 protein. The sample lists almost 800,000 distinct CDR3 sequences, 58% seen once, with roughly 20% in the top ten. Input material: blood. These receptors all come from a man aged 25-45 years in good health. CDR3s include the opening cysteine and the closing phenylalanine or tryptophan. Fields, in order: J gene, V gene, clone size, CDR3 protein. The size field is filled for only some rows; it gives once, few, many or a size class.

j_call: TRBJ2-1; v_call: TRBV29-1; clone_size: few; cdr3_aa: CSVQFMSLAGGPSSYNEQFF
j_call: TRBJ2-7; v_call: TRBV2; clone_size: -; cdr3_aa: CASTIRGRNLYEQYF
j_call: TRBJ1-2; v_call: TRBV13; clone_size: -; cdr3_aa: CASSPTPQGTRYGYTF
j_call: TRBJ1-6; v_call: TRBV20-1; clone_size: -; cdr3_aa: CSSGGFDSPLHF
j_call: TRBJ1-6; v_call: TRBV7-6; clone_size: few; cdr3_aa: CASSLVGGLQAGDSPLHF
j_call: TRBJ2-7; v_call: TRBV28; clone_size: -; cdr3_aa: CASSPPGERAFYEQYF
j_call: TRBJ2-5; v_call: TRBV5-1; clone_size: -; cdr3_aa: CASSPGTSLQYF
j_call: TRBJ2-7; v_call: TRBV7-2; clone_size: -; cdr3_aa: CASSSTRTSGTSSYEQYF
j_call: TRBJ2-4; v_call: TRBV10-2; clone_size: few; cdr3_aa: CASSVGRENIQYF
j_call: TRBJ2-1; v_call: TRBV28; clone_size: -; cdr3_aa: CASSLAASGRVAEQFF
j_call: TRBJ2-3; v_call: TRBV12-3/TRBV12-4; clone_size: few; cdr3_aa: CASRDITDTQYF
j_call: TRBJ1-5; v_call: TRBV7-9; clone_size: -; cdr3_aa: CASSGEGGNQPQHF